A selection of T cell receptor beta chains follows, all from one sample in a study of response to subunit inactivated influenza vaccine. TCRdb re-analysed the RT-PCR reads in MiXCR, keeping a single row per CDR3 protein. There are some 850,000 distinct CDR3 sequences in the sample; less than 20% occur only once, and around 9.9% lies in the top ten. Sequencing used PBMCs from blood, obtained 5 days after vaccination. These receptors were obtained from a man in his fifties who received an inactivated influenza vaccine. The CDR3 runs from the conserved cysteine through the conserved F or W. Each record gives: CDR3 protein, CDR3 DNA, J gene, V gene, D gene, clone size. The D gene is left open where the match is weak. The size field is filled for only some rows; it gives once, few, many or a size class.

CDR3aa: CASSRPGYTDTQYF
CDR3nt: TGTGCCAGCAGCCGGCCGGGATACACAGATACGCAGTATTTT
j_gene: TRBJ2-3
v_gene: TRBV7-9
d_gene: NA
abundance: few

CDR3aa: CASRRIQGALSQKRSYNEQFF
CDR3nt: TGTGCCAGCAGGAGGATACAGGGGGCGCTGAGTCAAAAGAGATCCTACAATGAGCAGTTCTTC
j_gene: TRBJ2-1
v_gene: TRBV11-3
d_gene: TRBD1
abundance: NA

CDR3aa: CASSPRASGRGEQFF
CDR3nt: TGTGCCAGCAGCCCTCGGGCTAGCGGGAGGGGGGAGCAGTTCTTC
j_gene: TRBJ2-1
v_gene: TRBV27
d_gene: TRBD2
abundance: NA

CDR3aa: CASKDSFAYEQYF
CDR3nt: TGTGCCAGCAAAGACAGTTTCGCCTACGAGCAGTACTTC
j_gene: TRBJ2-7
v_gene: TRBV28
d_gene: NA
abundance: few

CDR3aa: CASSFGGTSGRARETQYF
CDR3nt: TGCGCCAGCAGCTTTGGAGGGACTAGCGGGAGGGCGAGGGAGACCCAGTACTTC
j_gene: TRBJ2-5
v_gene: TRBV5-1
d_gene: TRBD2
abundance: NA

CDR3aa: CSARVQGPDEQYF
CDR3nt: TGCAGTGCTAGAGTCCAGGGCCCGGACGAGCAGTACTTC
j_gene: TRBJ2-7
v_gene: TRBV20-1
d_gene: NA
abundance: many

CDR3aa: CASSQVRGVRATNEKLFF
CDR3nt: TGTGCCAGCAGCCAAGTTCGGGGGGTGAGGGCAACTAATGAAAAACTGTTTTTT
j_gene: TRBJ1-4
v_gene: TRBV4-2
d_gene: NA
abundance: NA

CDR3aa: CASRGTAKNIQYF
CDR3nt: TGCGCCAGCAGAGGGACGGCCAAAAACATTCAGTACTTC
j_gene: TRBJ2-4
v_gene: TRBV5-1
d_gene: NA
abundance: few

CDR3aa: CASSAIIYQETQYF
CDR3nt: TGTGCCAGCAGCGCAATCATATACCAAGAGACCCAGTACTTC
j_gene: TRBJ2-5
v_gene: TRBV7-8
d_gene: NA
abundance: many

CDR3aa: CASSQEWSGIHQETQYF
CDR3nt: TGCGCCAGCAGCCAAGAATGGAGCGGAATACACCAAGAGACCCAGTACTTC
j_gene: TRBJ2-5
v_gene: TRBV4-3
d_gene: NA
abundance: NA

CDR3aa: CASSPTLGSIYEQYF
CDR3nt: TGCGCCAGCAGCCCGACTCTAGGCTCCATTTACGAGCAGTACTTC
j_gene: TRBJ2-7
v_gene: TRBV4-3
d_gene: NA
abundance: NA

CDR3aa: CATSRYPRILAGPNEQFF
CDR3nt: TGTGCCACCAGCAGGTACCCACGGATCCTAGCGGGACCCAATGAGCAGTTCTTC
j_gene: TRBJ2-1
v_gene: TRBV15
d_gene: TRBD2
abundance: many

CDR3aa: CASSAIPGQGTSEQYF
CDR3nt: TGTGCCAGCAGCGCCATTCCGGGACAGGGCACCTCCGAGCAGTACTTC
j_gene: TRBJ2-7
v_gene: TRBV7-9
d_gene: TRBD1
abundance: many

CDR3aa: CSVEGQGTETQYF
CDR3nt: TGCAGCGTGGAAGGACAGGGGACGGAGACCCAGTACTTC
j_gene: TRBJ2-5
v_gene: TRBV29-1
d_gene: TRBD1
abundance: few

CDR3aa: CASSYSKGGYNEQFF
CDR3nt: TGTGCCAGCAGTTACTCAAAGGGGGGATACAATGAGCAGTTCTTC
j_gene: TRBJ2-1
v_gene: TRBV6-5
d_gene: NA
abundance: NA

CDR3aa: CSARGPPGLAGAYTDTQYF
CDR3nt: TGCAGTGCTAGAGGCCCCCCGGGACTAGCGGGGGCATACACAGATACGCAGTATTTT
j_gene: TRBJ2-3
v_gene: TRBV20-1
d_gene: TRBD2
abundance: NA

CDR3aa: CASTLGGQKETQYF
CDR3nt: TGTGCCAGCACCCTGGGGGGACAGAAAGAGACCCAGTACTTC
j_gene: TRBJ2-5
v_gene: TRBV28
d_gene: NA
abundance: few

CDR3aa: CSARATSGVIGEQFF
CDR3nt: TGCAGTGCTAGGGCGACTAGCGGGGTAATTGGTGAGCAGTTCTTC
j_gene: TRBJ2-1
v_gene: TRBV20-1
d_gene: TRBD2
abundance: NA

CDR3aa: CASSPFWQGDVLSTDTQYF
CDR3nt: TGTGCCAGCAGCCCTTTTTGGCAGGGAGATGTCTTGAGCACAGATACGCAGTATTTT
j_gene: TRBJ2-3
v_gene: TRBV3-1
d_gene: NA
abundance: NA

CDR3aa: CASSPGLATRRGNEQFF
CDR3nt: TGTGCCAGCAGTCCGGGACTAGCGACCCGTAGAGGGAATGAGCAGTTCTTC
j_gene: TRBJ2-1
v_gene: TRBV6-2/TRBV6-3
d_gene: TRBD2
abundance: many

CDR3aa: CASRQRGTGWSEAFF
CDR3nt: TGTGCCAGCAGGCAGCGTGGGACAGGGTGGTCTGAAGCTTTCTTT
j_gene: TRBJ1-1
v_gene: TRBV6-2/TRBV6-3
d_gene: TRBD1
abundance: NA

CDR3aa: CASSYEGPYNEQFF
CDR3nt: TGTGCCAGCAGTTACGAGGGCCCCTACAATGAGCAGTTCTTC
j_gene: TRBJ2-1
v_gene: TRBV6-5
d_gene: NA
abundance: NA

CDR3aa: CSARVVGGGPRNEQFF
CDR3nt: TGCAGTGCTAGAGTTGTGGGGGGAGGGCCTCGTAATGAGCAGTTCTTC
j_gene: TRBJ2-1
v_gene: TRBV20-1
d_gene: TRBD2
abundance: NA

CDR3aa: CSAVRSLAKNIQYF
CDR3nt: TGCAGTGCTGTCCGCTCCCTAGCCAAAAACATTCAGTACTTC
j_gene: TRBJ2-4
v_gene: TRBV20-1
d_gene: NA
abundance: few

CDR3aa: CASSLGRSYGNTIYF
CDR3nt: TGTGCCAGCAGTTTGGGCAGGTCCTACGGAAACACCATATATTTT
j_gene: TRBJ1-3
v_gene: TRBV12-3/TRBV12-4
d_gene: NA
abundance: many

CDR3aa: CASSLYATNTEAFF
CDR3nt: TGTGCCAGCAGCTTATACGCCACGAACACTGAAGCTTTCTTT
j_gene: TRBJ1-1
v_gene: TRBV7-9
d_gene: NA
abundance: NA

CDR3aa: CASSPSGRAMTGEQYF
CDR3nt: TGTGCCAGCAGTCCGTCCGGGCGGGCGATGACTGGGGAGCAGTACTTC
j_gene: TRBJ2-7
v_gene: TRBV12-3/TRBV12-4
d_gene: NA
abundance: NA